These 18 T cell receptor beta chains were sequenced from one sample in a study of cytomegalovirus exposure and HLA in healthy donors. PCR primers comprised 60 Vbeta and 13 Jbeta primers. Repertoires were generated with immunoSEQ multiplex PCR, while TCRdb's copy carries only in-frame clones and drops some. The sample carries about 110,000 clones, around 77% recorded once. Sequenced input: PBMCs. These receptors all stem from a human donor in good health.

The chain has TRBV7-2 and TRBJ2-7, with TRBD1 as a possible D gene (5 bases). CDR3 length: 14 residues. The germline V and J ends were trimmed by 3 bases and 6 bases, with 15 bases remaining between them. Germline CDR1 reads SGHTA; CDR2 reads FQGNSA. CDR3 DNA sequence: TGTGCCAGCAGCTTTCAGGGTACTCTGGGCGAGCAGTACTTC. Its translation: CASSFQGTLGEQYF. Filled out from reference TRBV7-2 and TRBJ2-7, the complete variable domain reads GAGVSQSPSNKVTEKGKDVELRCDPISGHTALYWYRQSLGQGLEFLIYFQGNSAPDKSGLPSDRFSAERTGGSVSTLTIQRTQQEDSAVYLCASSFQGTLGEQYFGPGTRLTVT.

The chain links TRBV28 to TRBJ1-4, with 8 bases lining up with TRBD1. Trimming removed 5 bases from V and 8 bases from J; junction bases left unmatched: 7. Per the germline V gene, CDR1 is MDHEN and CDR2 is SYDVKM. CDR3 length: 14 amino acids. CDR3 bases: TGTGCCAGCAGTACTGGACAGGGTTGGGAAAAACTGTTTTTT. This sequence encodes CASSTGQGWEKLFF.

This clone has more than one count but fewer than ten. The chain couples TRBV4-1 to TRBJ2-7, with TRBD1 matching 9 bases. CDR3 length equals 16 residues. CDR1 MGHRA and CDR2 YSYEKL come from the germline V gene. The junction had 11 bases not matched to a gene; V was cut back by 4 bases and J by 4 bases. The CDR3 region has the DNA TGCGCCAGCAGCCTCGCGACCGGACAGGGGTGGTACGAGCAGTACTTC. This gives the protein CASSLATGQGWYEQYF.

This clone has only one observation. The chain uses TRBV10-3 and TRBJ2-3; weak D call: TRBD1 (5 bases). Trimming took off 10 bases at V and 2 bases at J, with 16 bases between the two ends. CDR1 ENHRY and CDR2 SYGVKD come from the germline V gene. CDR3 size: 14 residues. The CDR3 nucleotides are TGTGCCACCCACGGCGACAGTTACACAGATACGCAGTATTTT. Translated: CATHGDSYTDTQYF.

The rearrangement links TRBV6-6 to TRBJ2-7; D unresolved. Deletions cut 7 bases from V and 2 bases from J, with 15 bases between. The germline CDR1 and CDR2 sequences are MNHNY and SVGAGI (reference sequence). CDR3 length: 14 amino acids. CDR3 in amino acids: CASTPVRLTYEQYF. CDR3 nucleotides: TGTGCCAGCACCCCCGTTCGACTTACCTACGAGCAGTACTTC.

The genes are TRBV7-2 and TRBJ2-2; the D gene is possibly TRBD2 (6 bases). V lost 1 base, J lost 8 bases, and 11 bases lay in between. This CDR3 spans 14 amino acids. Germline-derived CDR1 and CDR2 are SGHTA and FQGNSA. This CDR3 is CASSLGSGVGELFF. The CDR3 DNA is TGTGCCAGCAGCTTAGGATCGGGAGTTGGGGAGCTGTTTTTT.

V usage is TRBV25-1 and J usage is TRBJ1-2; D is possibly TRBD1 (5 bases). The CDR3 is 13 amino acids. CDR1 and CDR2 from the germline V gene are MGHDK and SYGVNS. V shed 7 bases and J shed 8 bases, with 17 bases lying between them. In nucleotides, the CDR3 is TGTGCCAGCAATCGAATGGGGCAGGAGGGCTACACCTTC. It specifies CASNRMGQEGYTF.

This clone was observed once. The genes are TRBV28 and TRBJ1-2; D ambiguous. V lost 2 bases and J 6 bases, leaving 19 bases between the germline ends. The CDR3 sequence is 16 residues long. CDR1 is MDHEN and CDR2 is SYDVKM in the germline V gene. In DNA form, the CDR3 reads TGTGCCAGCAGTTTACCCCAAGGAAGGCGGGAGAATGGCTACACCTTC. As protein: CASSLPQGRRENGYTF.

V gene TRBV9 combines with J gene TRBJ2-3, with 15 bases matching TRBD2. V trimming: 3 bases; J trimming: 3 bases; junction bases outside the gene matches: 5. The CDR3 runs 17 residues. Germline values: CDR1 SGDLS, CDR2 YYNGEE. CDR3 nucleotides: TGTGCCAGCAGCGCCGGACTAGCGGGAGGGGGGACAGATACGCAGTATTTT. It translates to CASSAGLAGGGTDTQYF. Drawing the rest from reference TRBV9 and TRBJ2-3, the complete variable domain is DSGVTQTPKHLITATGQRVTLRCSPRSGDLSVYWYQQSLDQGLQFLIQYYNGEERAKGNILERFSAQQFPDLHSELNLSSLELGDSALYFCASSAGLAGGGTDTQYFGPGTRLTVL.

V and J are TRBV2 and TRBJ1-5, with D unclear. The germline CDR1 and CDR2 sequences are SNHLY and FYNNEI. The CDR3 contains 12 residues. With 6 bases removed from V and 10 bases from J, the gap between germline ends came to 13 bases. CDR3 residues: CASSEALSPQHF. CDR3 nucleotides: TGTGCCAGCAGCGAGGCCCTATCCCCCCAGCATTTT. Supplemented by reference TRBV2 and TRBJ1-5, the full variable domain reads EPEVTQTPSHQVTQMGQEVILRCVPISNHLYFYWYRQILGQKVEFLVSFYNNEISEKSEIFDDQFSVERPDGSNFTLKIRSTKLEDSAMYFCASSEALSPQHFGDGTRLSIL.

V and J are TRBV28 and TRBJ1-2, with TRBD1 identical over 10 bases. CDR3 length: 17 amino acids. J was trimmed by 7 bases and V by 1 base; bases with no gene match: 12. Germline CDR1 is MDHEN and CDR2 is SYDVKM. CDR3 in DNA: TGTGCCAGCAGTTTATCTACGATGGACAGGGGGTTCGGTGGCTACACCTTC. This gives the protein CASSLSTMDRGFGGYTF.

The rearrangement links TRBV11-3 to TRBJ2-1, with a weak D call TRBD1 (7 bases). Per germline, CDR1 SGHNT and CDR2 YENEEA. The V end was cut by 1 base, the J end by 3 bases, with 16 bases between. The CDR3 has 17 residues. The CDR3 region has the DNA TGTGCCAGCAGCTTAGGGGGGGCGGGACAGAGCTACAATGAGCAGTTCTTC. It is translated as CASSLGGAGQSYNEQFF.

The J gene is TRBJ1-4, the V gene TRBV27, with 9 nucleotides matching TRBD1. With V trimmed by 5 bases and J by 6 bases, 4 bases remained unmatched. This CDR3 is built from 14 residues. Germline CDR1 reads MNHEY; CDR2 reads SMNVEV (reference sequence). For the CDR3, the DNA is TGTGCCAGCAGTCCCTGGACAGGGGATGAAAAACTGTTTTTT. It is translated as CASSPWTGDEKLFF.

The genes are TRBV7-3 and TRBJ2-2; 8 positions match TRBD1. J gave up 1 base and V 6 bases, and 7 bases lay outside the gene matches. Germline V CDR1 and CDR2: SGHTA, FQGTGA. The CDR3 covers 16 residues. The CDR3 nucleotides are TGTGCCAGCAGACAAAAGGGGACAGGGAACACCGGGGAGCTGTTTTTT. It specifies CASRQKGTGNTGELFF.

CDR3 sequence (DNA): TGTGCCAGCAGCCTAGAATCTTACAATGAGCAGTTCTTC. Translation gives CASSLESYNEQFF. The V gene is TRBV9, the J gene TRBJ2-1; D is uncertain. This CDR3 is built from 13 residues. The V and J ends lost 4 bases and 4 bases respectively, with 9 bases between them. In germline, CDR1 is SGDLS, CDR2 YYNGEE.

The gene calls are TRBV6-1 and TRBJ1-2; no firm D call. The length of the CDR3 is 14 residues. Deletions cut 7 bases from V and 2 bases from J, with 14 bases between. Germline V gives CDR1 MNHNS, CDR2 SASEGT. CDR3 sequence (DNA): TGTGCCAGCACCGAGGGAACGAAAAACTATGGCTACACCTTC. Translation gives CASTEGTKNYGYTF.

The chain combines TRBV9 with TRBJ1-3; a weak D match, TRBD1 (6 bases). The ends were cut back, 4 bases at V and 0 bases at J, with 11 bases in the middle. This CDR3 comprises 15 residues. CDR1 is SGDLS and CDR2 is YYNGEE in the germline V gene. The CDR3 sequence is CASSYTGSSGNTIYF. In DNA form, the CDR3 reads TGTGCCAGCAGCTACACAGGGAGCTCTGGAAACACCATATATTTT.

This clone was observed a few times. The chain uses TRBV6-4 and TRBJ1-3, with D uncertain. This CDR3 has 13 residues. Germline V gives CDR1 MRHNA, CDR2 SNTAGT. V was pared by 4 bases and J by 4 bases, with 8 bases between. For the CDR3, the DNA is TGTGCCAGCAGTGTAGGCAGGGGAAACACCATATATTTT. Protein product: CASSVGRGNTIYF.